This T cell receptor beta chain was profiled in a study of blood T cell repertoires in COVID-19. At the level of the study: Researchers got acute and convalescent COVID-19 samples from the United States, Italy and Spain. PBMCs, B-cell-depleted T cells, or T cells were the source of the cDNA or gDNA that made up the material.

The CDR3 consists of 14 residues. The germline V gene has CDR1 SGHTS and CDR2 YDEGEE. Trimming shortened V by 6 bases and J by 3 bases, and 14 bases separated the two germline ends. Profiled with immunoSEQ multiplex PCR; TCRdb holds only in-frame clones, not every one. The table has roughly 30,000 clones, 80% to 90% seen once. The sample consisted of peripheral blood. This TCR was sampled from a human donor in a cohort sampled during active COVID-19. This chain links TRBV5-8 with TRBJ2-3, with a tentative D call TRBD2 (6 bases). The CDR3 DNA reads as TGTGCCAGCAACCTAGCGCTTCCGACAGATACGCAGTATTTT. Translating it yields CASNLALPTDTQYF.